This entry features one TCR beta chain sequence. This record comes from a study of beta chain features in type 1 diabetes. The CDR3 is made up of 14 amino acids. The V gene end was trimmed by 3 bases and the J gene end by 5 bases; junction bases not matched to a gene: 3. CDR1 SGHAT and CDR2 FQNNGV come from the germline V gene. Isolated RNA was reverse transcribed in full, so expressed TCRB transcripts were sequenced. The method was immunoSEQ multiplex PCR; TCRdb's version includes in-frame clones alone and lacks a portion of them. Of hundreds of thousands of clones listed, roughly 15% are singletons.

This rearrangement joins TRBV11-2 to TRBJ2-7; 11 bases fit TRBD2. The TCR comes from a woman aged 40-49 years in good health. The sample taken for sequencing was naive CD4+ T cells from blood. The DNA for the CDR3 is TGTGCCAGCAGCTTTAGCGGGGGGGCCGACGAGCAGTACTTC. This codes for CASSFSGGADEQYF.